Listed below are T cell receptor beta chains from one sample, sequenced in a study of T cells in localized non-small cell lung cancer. Only in-frame clones appear in the TCRdb table, and some are missing; sequencing was by immunoSEQ multiplex PCR. The table has roughly 77,000 clones, more than 75% seen once. Sequenced here: peripheral blood, sampled before any cancer treatment. The receptors come from a woman aged 35 to 70 with stage I squamous cell lung carcinoma. CDR3s leave out the opening cysteine and the closing phenylalanine or tryptophan.

cdr3_aa j_call v_call
ASSVEVTGELF TRBJ2-2 TRBV9
ASRGGGTTEAF TRBJ1-1 TRBV19
ASSYRGDEQF TRBJ2-1 TRBV6-5
ASGQGEVAGNTIY TRBJ1-3 TRBV5-1
ASSLGKGHRNEKLF TRBJ1-4 TRBV5-8
ASSLRGNGFQETQY TRBJ2-5 TRBV7-2
ASSGQGRETQY TRBJ2-5 TRBV7-2
AISESRQGAGYT TRBJ1-2 TRBV10-3
ASSERLQPQH TRBJ1-5 TRBV6-5
ASSDWDRDRNTEAF TRBJ1-1 TRBV6-4
ASSRTSGGAGDTQY TRBJ2-3 TRBV19
ASSLEDPGLAGGVRAGELF TRBJ2-2 TRBV4-1
ASSPQGGRVTEAF TRBJ1-1 TRBV7-3
ASSNRGGGRAF TRBJ1-1 TRBV27
ASSPGGAGSTDTQY TRBJ2-3 TRBV7-9
ASSYSQGYTEAF TRBJ1-1 TRBV6-5
ASRNRMNTEAF TRBJ1-1 TRBV27
ASSLMAGGPTTYEQY TRBJ2-7 TRBV5-5
ASSGLAGGVNEQF TRBJ2-1 TRBV2
ASSLQGIGSGNTIY TRBJ1-3 TRBV5-1
AWSAGPYEQY TRBJ2-7 TRBV30
ASSQQSGGLSNEQF TRBJ2-1 TRBV18
ASSIVRGNSPLH TRBJ1-6 TRBV18
ASSEGSGQGSDEQF TRBJ2-1 TRBV6-1
ASSAGQGDEQY TRBJ2-7 TRBV4-1
ASSLSGSEAF TRBJ1-1 TRBV7-9
ASGLGGDTEAF TRBJ1-1 TRBV12-5
ASSSGTPNTGELF TRBJ2-2 TRBV2
ASSQLAEAF TRBJ1-1 TRBV18
ASSRGSRADTQY TRBJ2-3 TRBV14
ASRGAGGYEQY TRBJ2-7 TRBV7-9
ASGATDAYEQY TRBJ2-7 TRBV2
ASSQDRLAGGNSNEQF TRBJ2-1 TRBV4-2
ASSENQGYGYT TRBJ1-2 TRBV2
ASSLYRRSSGNTIY TRBJ1-3 TRBV5-6
ASTSRRASWSPQH TRBJ1-5 TRBV19
ASSSVDTQY TRBJ2-3 TRBV6-5
ASSGWGGNTEAF TRBJ1-1 TRBV10-2
ASSEAGGLGQETQY TRBJ2-5 TRBV6-1
ASSQEEAISSYNSPLH TRBJ1-6 TRBV4-2
AIGWDSYGYT TRBJ1-2 TRBV10-3
ASSILTRMNTEAF TRBJ1-1 TRBV19
ASSRRLFTEAF TRBJ1-1 TRBV6-5
ASSSGQGKAPLH TRBJ1-6 TRBV5-1
ASSERYDTEAF TRBJ1-1 TRBV6-1
ASSQGGHYGYT TRBJ1-2 TRBV27
ASTRGPWGLNTEAF TRBJ1-1 TRBV2
ASSLVSGGDDGYT TRBJ1-2 TRBV4-1
ASTPGDLAGRYGETQY TRBJ2-5 TRBV7-9
ASSLSRMNTEAF TRBJ1-1 TRBV27
ASSQTDRTEGYT TRBJ1-2 TRBV4-1
ASRLPGRDNQPQH TRBJ1-5 TRBV19
ASSMVGQDRTDTQY TRBJ2-3 TRBV19